Following are 20 T cell receptor beta chains from one sample sequenced in a study of long-term antiretroviral therapy in people with HIV. It was version v3.0 of the immunoSEQ assay that was run at survey level. The repertoire was sequenced with immunoSEQ multiplex PCR; TCRdb's copy has only in-frame clones and lacks some. The sample yields around 16,000 clones, 81% seen once. Specimen: unsorted PBMCs, collected approximately 14 months before starting antiretroviral therapy. Source of these receptors: a young man with HIV.

This chain uses TRBV5-6 with TRBJ2-7, with D unclear. Per germline, CDR1 SGHDT and CDR2 YYEEEE. Trimming removed 1 base from V and 3 bases from J, with 8 bases in between. This CDR3 is 13 amino acids long. Here the CDR3 reads CASSLMADYEQYF. CDR3 in DNA: TGTGCCAGCAGCTTGATGGCTGACTACGAGCAGTACTTC. The variable domain in full, completed from reference TRBV5-6 and TRBJ2-7, reads DAGVTQSPTHLIKTRGQQVTLRCSPKSGHDTVSWYQQALGQGPQFIFQYYEEEERQRGNFPDRFSGHQFPNYSSELNVNALLLGDSALYLCASSLMADYEQYFGPGTRLTVT.

The rearrangement uses TRBV10-3 and TRBJ2-7; 7 bases fit TRBD1. After removal of 7 bases from V and 0 bases from J, the junction contained 9 bases not matched to a gene. Germline V lookup: CDR1 ENHRY, CDR2 SYGVKD. The CDR3 covers 15 residues. CDR3 sequence reads: CAIKAGTAPSYEQYF. DNA for the CDR3: TGTGCCATCAAAGCCGGGACAGCACCCTCCTACGAGCAGTACTTC.

The chain links TRBV10-2 to TRBJ2-3; TRBD1 might be the D (5 bases). Between the trimmed V and J ends, which lost 5 bases and 1 base, there was a span of 10 bases. CDR3 length: 14 amino acids. Germline CDR1 is WSHSY and CDR2 is SAAADI. The CDR3 DNA sequence: TGCGCCAGCAGTACCGGACACCGCACAGATACGCAGTATTTT. This codes for CASSTGHRTDTQYF.

The chain has TRBV19 and TRBJ2-7; D remains unclear. V shed 5 bases and J shed 3 bases, with 5 bases lying between them. The CDR3 consists of 11 residues. Germline V gives CDR1 LNHDA, CDR2 SQIVND (reference sequence). The CDR3 DNA sequence: TGTGCCAGTAGTTGGGGCTACGAGCAGTACTTC. Its translation is CASSWGYEQYF.

This chain uses TRBV5-4 with TRBJ1-1; TRBD1 matches at 8 bases. Germline CDR1 SGHNT, CDR2 YYREEE (reference sequence). This CDR3 is built from 15 residues. Trimming removed 4 bases from V and 0 bases from J; junction bases left unmatched: 5. The CDR3 is CASSRRQGMNTEAFF. CDR3 coding DNA: TGTGCCAGCAGCCGACGACAGGGGATGAACACTGAAGCTTTCTTT.

The V gene is TRBV27, the J gene TRBJ2-7; 7 nucleotides line up with TRBD1. Trimming took 5 bases from V and 7 from J; bases not matched to a gene: 5. The CDR3 runs to 12 residues. Germline CDR1 and CDR2: MNHEY and SMNVEV (reference sequence). In DNA form, the CDR3 reads TGTGCCAGCAGTGTACCAGGGGGAGAGCAGTACTTC. Protein sequence: CASSVPGGEQYF.

This rearrangement joins TRBV6-1 to TRBJ2-2, with TRBD2 as a possible D gene (5 bases). The CDR3 has 15 residues. Germline CDR1 and CDR2: MNHNS and SASEGT. Trimming removed 5 bases from V and 0 bases from J, with 10 bases in between. Written as DNA, the CDR3 is TGTGCCAGCAGTCCCCCGGGAACGAACACCGGGGAGCTGTTTTTT. This codes for CASSPPGTNTGELFF.

The chain combines TRBV5-6 with TRBJ1-6, with D uncertain. V lost 4 bases, J lost 7 bases, and 9 bases lay in between. The CDR3 has 13 amino acids. Per germline, CDR1 SGHDT and CDR2 YYEEEE. The DNA of the CDR3 is TGTGCCAGCAGCCCCTCGGGGAATTCACCCCTCCACTTT. It specifies CASSPSGNSPLHF.

This clone was picked up one time. CDR3 in amino acids: CASSTGIPNEQFF. The CDR3, as DNA: TGTGCCAGTAGTACCGGGATTCCCAATGAGCAGTTCTTC. The rearrangement joins TRBV19 to TRBJ2-1; D may be TRBD2 (5 bases). This CDR3 is built from 13 residues. Trimming took 4 bases from V and 6 from J, leaving 10 bases between them. In germline, CDR1 is LNHDA, CDR2 SQIVND (reference sequence).

The chain couples TRBV30 to TRBJ2-7; either TRBD1 or TRBD2 may fit D (7 bases each). In germline, CDR1 is GTSNPN, CDR2 SVGIG (reference sequence). The CDR3 covers 13 residues. Trimming took 5 bases from V and 6 from J, leaving 17 bases between them. The CDR3 DNA sequence: TGTGCCTGGGGGAGGGGGCAAGCCCTCGAGCAGTACTTC. Residues: CAWGRGQALEQYF.

The CDR3 sequence is CASSFSAGPYEQYF. The CDR3, as DNA: TGCGCCAGCAGCTTTTCCGCAGGCCCCTACGAGCAGTACTTC. The rearrangement joins TRBV5-1 to TRBJ2-7; D is uncertain. The V and J ends lost 2 bases and 2 bases respectively, with 11 bases between them. The CDR3 contains 14 residues. The germline gives CDR1 SGHRS, CDR2 YFSETQ. The full variable domain, rest sourced from reference TRBV5-1 and TRBJ2-7, is KAGVTQTPRYLIKTRGQQVTLSCSPISGHRSVSWYQQTPGQGLQFLFEYFSETQRNKGNFPGRFSGRQFSNSRSEMNVSTLELGDSALYLCASSFSAGPYEQYFGPGTRLTVT.

This chain links TRBV5-6 with TRBJ2-2, with D perhaps TRBD2 (5 bases). Germline CDR1 reads SGHDT; CDR2 reads YYEEEE. The V gene lost 3 bases and the J gene lost 6 bases, with 18 bases spanning the gap. The CDR3 runs 16 residues. CDR3: CASSSSGRGNAGELFF. The CDR3 DNA sequence: TGTGCCAGCAGCTCCTCAGGACGGGGAAACGCCGGGGAGCTGTTTTTT.

The chain recombines TRBV4-3 with TRBJ2-7, with a tentative D call TRBD1 (6 bases). Germline CDR1 is LGHNA and CDR2 is YSLEER. The V gene lost 0 bases and the J gene lost 3 bases, with 9 bases spanning the gap. The CDR3 contains 14 residues. The CDR3: CASSQDKQGYEQYF. The CDR3 DNA sequence: TGCGCCAGCAGCCAAGATAAACAGGGCTACGAGCAGTACTTC.

The chain joins TRBV27 to TRBJ1-4, with a possible D match to TRBD1 (5 bases). Germline CDR1 MNHEY, CDR2 SMNVEV (reference sequence). The CDR3 totals 15 residues. V lost 5 bases and J 4 bases, leaving 14 bases between the germline ends. The CDR3 sequence is CASSNHRIHNEKLFF. Written as DNA, the CDR3 is TGTGCCAGCAGTAACCACAGGATTCATAATGAAAAACTGTTTTTT. The full variable domain, with the rest looked up from reference TRBV27 and TRBJ1-4, is EAQVTQNPRYLITVTGKKLTVTCSQNMNHEYMSWYRQDPGLGLRQIYYSMNVEVTDKGDVPEGYKVSRKEKRNFPLILESPSPNQTSLYFCASSNHRIHNEKLFFGSGTQLSVL.

This clone was recorded a few times. The CDR3 sequence: CASSPRGVNQPQHF. CDR3 nucleotides: TGTGCCAGTAGCCCCCGTGGAGTCAATCAGCCCCAGCATTTT. The chain carries TRBV19 and TRBJ1-5; D is ambiguous. This CDR3 is 14 amino acids long. Germline CDR1 is LNHDA and CDR2 is SQIVND (reference sequence). The germline V and J ends were trimmed by 6 bases and 3 bases, with 12 bases remaining between them.

The chain carries TRBV7-9 and TRBJ2-1; D may be TRBD2 (5 bases). Deletions cut 5 bases from V and 1 base from J, with 21 bases between. The germline V gene encodes CDR1 SEHNR and CDR2 FQNEAQ (reference sequence). This CDR3 is built from 18 residues. The CDR3 reads CASSLYFAGKGSYNEQFF. The CDR3 bases are TGTGCCAGCAGCCTCTATTTTGCCGGGAAGGGATCCTACAATGAGCAGTTCTTC.

In the case of this clone: Other DNA sequences within the sample encode an identical CDR3. This chain connects TRBV18 to TRBJ1-1, with unresolved D. This CDR3 spans 14 amino acids. V was trimmed by 3 bases and J by 3 bases, leaving 11 bases between them. From germline, CDR1 is KGHSH and CDR2 LQKENI. The CDR3 sequence: CASSPRTGDTEAFF. CDR3 nucleotides: TGTGCCAGCTCACCCAGGACGGGAGACACTGAAGCTTTCTTT.

There are a few counts of this clone. The CDR3 sequence: CASRPGQGSSEQYF. Here the CDR3 DNA reads TGTGCCAGCAGACCCGGACAGGGGTCCAGCGAGCAGTACTTC. This sequence joins TRBV6-5 and TRBJ2-7; 9 positions match TRBD1. CDR3 length: 14 residues. V trimming: 6 bases; J trimming: 6 bases; junction bases outside the gene matches: 9. Germline loops: CDR1 MNHEY, CDR2 SVGAGI.

The V and J genes are TRBV28 and TRBJ1-4; possibly TRBD1 for D (5 bases). Germline CDR1 reads MDHEN; CDR2 reads SYDVKM. The CDR3 length is 13 residues. Trimming removed 5 bases from V and 8 bases from J, with 12 bases in between. The CDR3 is CASSTRRGEKLFF. CDR3 nucleotide sequence: TGTGCCAGCAGTACTCGACGGGGCGAAAAACTGTTTTTT.

J is TRBJ1-2 and V is TRBV5-1; TRBD1 aligns across 10 bases. Germline CDR1 reads SGHRS; CDR2 reads YFSETQ. This CDR3 has 17 residues. After removal of 2 bases from V and 8 bases from J, the junction contained 15 bases not matched to a gene. CDR3 region: CASSLIMWDRGLLGYTF. CDR3 in DNA: TGCGCCAGCAGCTTAATCATGTGGGACAGGGGATTATTGGGCTACACCTTC.